Sequencing of this T cell receptor beta chain was carried out in a study of T-cell reconstitution after alpha-beta-depleted transplantation in children. V lost 4 bases and J lost 5; bases outside the gene matches: 6. Germline V CDR1 and CDR2: LGHNA, YNFKEQ. CDR3 length: 15 amino acids. This clonotype was seen at least ten times. No antigen is known for it. Regarding the study as a whole: About two months after transplant, alpha-beta T cells reportedly came from several hundred expanded graft clones.

Library preparation (for TCRbeta) was performed with unique molecular identifiers. One entry per CDR3 protein, called by TCRdb with MiXCR from the PCR reads. The sample lists about 300,000 distinct CDR3 sequences; about 9.4% were seen once. This receptor was identified in a boy under three years old with acute myeloid leukemia, due to receive a stem cell transplant. The material was PBMCs, obtained before TCRalphabeta/CD19-depleted stem cell transplant. The J gene is TRBJ2-1, the V gene TRBV4-2; 9 bases match TRBD1. The CDR3 sequence is CASSLGTGFDNEQFF. Here the CDR3 DNA reads TGTGCCAGCAGCCTCGGGACAGGGTTCGACAATGAGCAGTTCTTC.